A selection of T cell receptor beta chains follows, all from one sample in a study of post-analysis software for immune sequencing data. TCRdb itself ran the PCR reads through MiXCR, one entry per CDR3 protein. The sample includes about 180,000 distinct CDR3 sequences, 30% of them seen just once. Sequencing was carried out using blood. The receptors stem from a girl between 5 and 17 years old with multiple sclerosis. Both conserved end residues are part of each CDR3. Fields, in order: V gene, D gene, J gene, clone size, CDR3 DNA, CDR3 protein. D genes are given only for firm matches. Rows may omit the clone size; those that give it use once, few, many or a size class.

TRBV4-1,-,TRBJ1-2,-,TGCGCCGGCAGCCAAGTCCCCCGTACTCGGGGCTACACCTTC,CAGSQVPRTRGYTF
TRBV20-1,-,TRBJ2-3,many,TGCAGTGCTAGAGCGGACAGCCTGCAGTATTTT,CSARADSLQYF
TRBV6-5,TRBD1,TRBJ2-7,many,TGTGCCAGCAGTTACAAACAGGGGGCCTACGAGCAGTACTTC,CASSYKQGAYEQYF
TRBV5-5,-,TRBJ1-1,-,TGTGCCAGCAGCTTGGTTTCCGGGGGCGAAGCTTTCTTT,CASSLVSGGEAFF
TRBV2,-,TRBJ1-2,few,TGTGCCAGCAGGGCCCCAGAGGGAAACGGCTACACCTTC,CASRAPEGNGYTF
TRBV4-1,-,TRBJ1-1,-,TGCGCCAACAGCCCGCCACCCGGAACTGAAGCTTTCTTT,CANSPPPGTEAFF
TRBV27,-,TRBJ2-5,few,TGTGCCAGCAGTTTGGGGCAGGAAGAGACCCAGTACTTC,CASSLGQEETQYF
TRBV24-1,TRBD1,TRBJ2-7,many,TGTGCCACCAGTGATTCGGGGACAGGGGCTACTTACGAGCAGTACTTC,CATSDSGTGATYEQYF
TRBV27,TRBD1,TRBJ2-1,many,TGTGCCAGCAGTTTGATCCGGGACAGTACCTATTCCTACAATGAGCAGTTCTTC,CASSLIRDSTYSYNEQFF
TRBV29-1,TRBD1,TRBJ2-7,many,TGCAGCGTTGGATTGGGACAGTACTACGAGCAGTACTTC,CSVGLGQYYEQYF
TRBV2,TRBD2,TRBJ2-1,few,TGTGCCAGCCTAGGGACTAGCGGAGATCAACGTAACTACAATGAGCAGTTCTTC,CASLGTSGDQRNYNEQFF
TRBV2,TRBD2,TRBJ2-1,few,TGTGCCAGCAGTGACGGGGCGGGAGGCTCCTACAATGAGCAGTTCTTC,CASSDGAGGSYNEQFF
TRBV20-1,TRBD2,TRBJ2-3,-,TGCAGTGCTAGAGTCCCAGGACTAGCGGGAGAGGCAGATACGCAGTATTTT,CSARVPGLAGEADTQYF
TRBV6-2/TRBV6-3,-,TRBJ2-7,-,TGTGCCAGCAGTTACTCGATTGGGCTCGGTAGCGAGCAGTACTTC,CASSYSIGLGSEQYF
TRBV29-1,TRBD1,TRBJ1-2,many,TGCAGCGTTCGGGGACAGGGGGTAGCTAACTATGGCTACACCTTC,CSVRGQGVANYGYTF
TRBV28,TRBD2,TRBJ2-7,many,TGTGCCACCAGGACTAGCGGGAGGACCATCTACGAGCAGTACTTC,CATRTSGRTIYEQYF
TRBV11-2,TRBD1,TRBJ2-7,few,TGTGCCAGCAGCCGGACAGGGGGTCCCTACGAGCAGTACTTC,CASSRTGGPYEQYF
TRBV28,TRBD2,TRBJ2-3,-,TGTGCCAGCAGTTTGAGCGGGGCTAGCGCAGATACGCAGTATTTT,CASSLSGASADTQYF
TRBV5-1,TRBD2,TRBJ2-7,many,TGCGCCAGCAGCTTGGGAGTAGCGGGGAACTCCTACGAGCAGTACTTC,CASSLGVAGNSYEQYF
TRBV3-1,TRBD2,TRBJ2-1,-,TGTGCCAGCAGCCGCAAACTAGCGCCTAATGAGCAGTTCTTC,CASSRKLAPNEQFF
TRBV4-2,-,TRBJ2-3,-,TGTGCCGGCAGCCCCCTCAGGATAGGCGGAGGCCTAAGCACAGATACGCGGTATTTT,CAGSPLRIGGGLSTDTRYF
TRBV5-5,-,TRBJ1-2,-,TGTGCCAGCAGCTTCGACAGCTTAGGGGACTATGGCCACACCTTC,CASSFDSLGDYGHTF
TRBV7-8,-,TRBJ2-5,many,TGTGCCAGCAGCTTGATCCAAGAGACCCAGTACTTC,CASSLIQETQYF
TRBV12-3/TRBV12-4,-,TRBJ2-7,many,TGTGCCAGCAGCCATAGGCCTATCGGGCAGAGAGGGGTCCACGAGCAGTACTTC,CASSHRPIGQRGVHEQYF
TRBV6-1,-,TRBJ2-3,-,TGTGCCAGCAGCTTGGCCGCGGACGGAACAGATACGCAGTATTTT,CASSLAADGTDTQYF
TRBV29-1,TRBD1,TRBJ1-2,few,TGCAGCACAGGGAGGACAGGGTATGGCTACACCTTC,CSTGRTGYGYTF
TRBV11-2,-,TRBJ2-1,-,TGTGCCTGCACCTCCCGGTCTAGCGCCCAATACAATGAGCAGTTCTTC,CACTSRSSAQYNEQFF
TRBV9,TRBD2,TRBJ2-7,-,TGTGCCAGCAGCGTAGCCTTACCTAGCGGGATCTCAAGCTCCTACAATGAGCAGTACTTC,CASSVALPSGISSSYNEQYF
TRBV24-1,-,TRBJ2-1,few,TGTGCCACCAGTGAGGGAGAGTACGATGAGCAGTTCTTC,CATSEGEYDEQFF
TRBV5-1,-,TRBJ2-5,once,TGCGCCAGCAGCTCCCGATTCGGGGAGCAGTACTTC,CASSSRFGEQYF
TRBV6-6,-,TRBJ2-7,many,TGTGCCAGCGGATACTACGAGCAGTACTTC,CASGYYEQYF
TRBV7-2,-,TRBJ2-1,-,TGTGCCAGCAGCTTAACCTCCACCCACAATGAGCAGTTCTTC,CASSLTSTHNEQFF
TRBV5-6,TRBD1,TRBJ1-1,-,TGTGCCAGCAGCTTTGGACAGGGCCTACGTGAAGCTTTCTTT,CASSFGQGLREAFF
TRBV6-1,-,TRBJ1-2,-,TGTGCCAGCAGCCCCGGGGGGTTTGGTTACACCTTC,CASSPGGFGYTF
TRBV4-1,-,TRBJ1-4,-,TGCGCCAGCAGCCAGGTACAGGGAAGGTTTGAAAAACTGTTTTTT,CASSQVQGRFEKLFF
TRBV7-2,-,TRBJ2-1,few,TGTGCCAGCAGTTGGGTCATGCGGGTAGATTACAATGAGCAGTTCTTC,CASSWVMRVDYNEQFF
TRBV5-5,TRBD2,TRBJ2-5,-,TGTGCCAGCACCTTTGGAGCGGGAGGTTTTGAGCAGTACTTC,CASTFGAGGFEQYF
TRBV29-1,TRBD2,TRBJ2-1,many,TGCAGCGAGGTAGCGGGAGGTTATGGTGAGCAGTTCTTC,CSEVAGGYGEQFF
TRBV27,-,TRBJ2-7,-,TGCACCAGCAGTTTCAGTAGACAGACCTACGAGCAGTACTTC,CTSSFSRQTYEQYF
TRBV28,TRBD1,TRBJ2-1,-,TGTGCCAGCAGACCCAGAGACAGGGCCGAGACCCAGTTCTTC,CASRPRDRAETQFF
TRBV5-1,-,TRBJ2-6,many,TGCGCCAGCTCCCATGACATTCTCAGCTCTGGGGCCAACGTCCTGACTTTC,CASSHDILSSGANVLTF
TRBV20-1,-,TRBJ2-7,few,TGCAGTGCTAGAGATTGGGGAGGAGGGGAGTACGAGCAGTACTTC,CSARDWGGGEYEQYF